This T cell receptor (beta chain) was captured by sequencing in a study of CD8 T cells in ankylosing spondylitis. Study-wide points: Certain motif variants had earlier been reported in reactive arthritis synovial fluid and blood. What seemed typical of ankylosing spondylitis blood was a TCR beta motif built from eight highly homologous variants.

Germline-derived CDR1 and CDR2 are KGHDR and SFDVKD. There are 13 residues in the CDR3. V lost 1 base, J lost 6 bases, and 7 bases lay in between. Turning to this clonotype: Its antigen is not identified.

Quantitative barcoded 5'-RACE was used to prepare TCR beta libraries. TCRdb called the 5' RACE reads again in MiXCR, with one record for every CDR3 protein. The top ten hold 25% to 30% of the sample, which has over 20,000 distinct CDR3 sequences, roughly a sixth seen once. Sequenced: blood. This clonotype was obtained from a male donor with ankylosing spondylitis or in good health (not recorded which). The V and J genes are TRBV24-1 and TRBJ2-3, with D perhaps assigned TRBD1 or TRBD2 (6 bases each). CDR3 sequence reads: CATSDLGGDTQYF. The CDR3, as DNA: TGTGCCACCAGTGATTTAGGGGGGGATACGCAGTATTTT.